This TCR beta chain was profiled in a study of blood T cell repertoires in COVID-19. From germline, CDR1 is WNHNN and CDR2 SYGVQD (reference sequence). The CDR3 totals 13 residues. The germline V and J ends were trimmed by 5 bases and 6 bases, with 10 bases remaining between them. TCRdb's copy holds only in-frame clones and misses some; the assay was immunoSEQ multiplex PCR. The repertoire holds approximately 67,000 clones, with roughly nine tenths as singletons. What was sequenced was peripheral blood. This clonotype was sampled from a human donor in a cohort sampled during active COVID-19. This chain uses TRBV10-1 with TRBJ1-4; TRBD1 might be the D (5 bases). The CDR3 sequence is CASSRGVDEKLFF. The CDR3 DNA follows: TGCGCCAGCAGTCGGGGGGTCGATGAAAAACTGTTTTTT.